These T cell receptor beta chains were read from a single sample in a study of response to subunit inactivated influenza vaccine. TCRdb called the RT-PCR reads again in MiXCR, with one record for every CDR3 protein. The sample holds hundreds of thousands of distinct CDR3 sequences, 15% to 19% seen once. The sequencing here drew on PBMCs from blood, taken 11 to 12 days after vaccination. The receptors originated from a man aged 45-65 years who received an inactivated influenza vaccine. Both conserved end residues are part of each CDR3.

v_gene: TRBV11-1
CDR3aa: CASSLDTHFLNEQFF

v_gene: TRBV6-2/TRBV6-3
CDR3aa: CASSYTGARNTIYF

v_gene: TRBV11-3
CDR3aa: CASSLVFRLGDRLFF

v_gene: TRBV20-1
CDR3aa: CSPLSGITDTQYF

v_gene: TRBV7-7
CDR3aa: CASSLSTPGETQYF

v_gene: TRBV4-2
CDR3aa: CASSQGLAGDEQFF

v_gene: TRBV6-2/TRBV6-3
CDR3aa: CASSNGTGGREQYF

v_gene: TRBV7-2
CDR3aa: CASSRDRGYHEQYF

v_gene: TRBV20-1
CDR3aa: CSARDQTSGRRNEQFF

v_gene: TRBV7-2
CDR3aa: CASSQRGGGTYGYTF

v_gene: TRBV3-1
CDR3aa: CASSQDPLMNTEAFF

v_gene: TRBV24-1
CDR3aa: CATSGTGADTQYF

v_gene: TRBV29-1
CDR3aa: CSVEGQLTGELFF

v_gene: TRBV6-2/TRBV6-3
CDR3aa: CASSYSRQVENEQFF

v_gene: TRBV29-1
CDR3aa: CSANAGAGYGYTF

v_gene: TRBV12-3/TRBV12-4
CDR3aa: CASTRGTYNEQFF

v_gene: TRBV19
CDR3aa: CASSIDFQGSFAGELFF

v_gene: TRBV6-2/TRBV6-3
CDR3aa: CASKVHLNQPQHF

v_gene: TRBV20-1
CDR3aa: CSASREGGGELFF

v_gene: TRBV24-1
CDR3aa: CATSDPGQGTDTQYF

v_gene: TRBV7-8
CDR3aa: CASRFRGGSMADTQYF

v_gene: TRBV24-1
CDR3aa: CATSDFRQRNTGELFF